The 24 T cell receptor beta chains listed next were all sequenced from one sample in a study of CD8 T cells in Susac syndrome. With random hexamers, roughly 0.45 to 1 ug RNA was reverse transcribed. TCRdb fed the immunoSEQ multiplex PCR reads into MiXCR, producing one record per CDR3 protein. The sample consists of 75,000 or so distinct CDR3 sequences, 94% of them appearing once. Sequenced sample: CD8+ T cells from PBMCs. These receptor sequences come from a human donor with Susac syndrome.

The chain is built from TRBV29-1 and TRBJ2-7; 7 bases agree with TRBD2. V lost 3 bases, J lost 3 bases, and 8 bases stayed unmatched. CDR1 and CDR2 (germline): SQVTM, ANQGSEA. CDR3 length: 14 amino acids. The CDR3 loop is CSVEGERENYEQYF. The CDR3 DNA reads as TGCAGCGTTGAGGGGGAGCGGGAAAACTACGAGCAGTACTTC.

The chain uses TRBV5-1 and TRBJ1-1; no definite D call. Germline-derived CDR1 and CDR2 are SGHRS and YFSETQ. There are 14 residues in the CDR3. V lost 2 bases to trimming and J lost 0 bases, with 8 bases between them. CDR3 region: CASSLSGVNTEAFF. CDR3 DNA: TGCGCCAGCAGCTTATCTGGAGTGAACACTGAAGCTTTCTTT.

The chain recombines TRBV24-1 with TRBJ2-6; D gene unclear. The germline V gene has CDR1 KGHDR and CDR2 SFDVKD. This CDR3 has 15 residues. Trimming stripped 3 bases from V and 4 bases from J, with 9 bases between. CDR3 DNA: TGTGCCACCAGTGATAGCGATCCAGGGGCCAACGTCCTGACTTTC. This gives the protein CATSDSDPGANVLTF.

The chain has TRBV7-9 and TRBJ2-5; perhaps D is TRBD1 or TRBD2 (6 bases each). Trimming took off 3 bases at V and 1 base at J, with 9 bases between the two ends. From germline, CDR1 is SEHNR and CDR2 FQNEAQ (reference sequence). The CDR3 has 14 residues. CDR3 coding DNA: TGTGCCAGCAGCTTCCCGGGGGCCCAAGAGACCCAGTACTTC. Its protein product is CASSFPGAQETQYF.

This CDR3 reads CASSLARGGMTEPQHF. The CDR3, as DNA: TGTGCCAGCAGCTTAGCGAGAGGGGGGATGACGGAGCCCCAGCATTTT. The chain has TRBV7-2 and TRBJ1-5; maybe TRBD1 (6 bases). CDR3 size: 16 residues. The V end was cut by 0 bases, the J end by 8 bases, with 17 bases between. CDR1 SGHTA and CDR2 FQGNSA come from the germline V gene. Combining the CDR3 with reference TRBV7-2 and TRBJ1-5 gives the whole variable domain GAGVSQSPSNKVTEKGKDVELRCDPISGHTALYWYRQSLGQGLEFLIYFQGNSAPDKSGLPSDRFSAERTGGSVSTLTIQRTQQEDSAVYLCASSLARGGMTEPQHFGDGTRLSIL.

This sequence joins TRBV13 and TRBJ2-5, with D possibly matching TRBD1 (6 bases). CDR3 size: 15 residues. Per germline, CDR1 PRHDT and CDR2 FYEKMQ (reference sequence). Trimming removed 3 bases from V and 5 bases from J, with 16 bases in between. The CDR3 is CASSLLQGRGETQYF. DNA for the CDR3: TGTGCCAGCAGCTTGCTCCAGGGGCGCGGGGAGACCCAGTACTTC.

V and J are TRBV20-1 and TRBJ2-1; 7 bases are shared with TRBD2. The CDR3 totals 12 residues. The J segment lost 7 bases and the V segment lost 0 bases, leaving 0 bases of the junction unmatched. Germline assignment: CDR1 DFQATT and CDR2 SNEGSKA (reference sequence). Here the CDR3 reads CSARERENEQFF. The CDR3, as DNA: TGCAGTGCTAGAGAGCGGGAGAATGAGCAGTTCTTC.

This chain links TRBV29-1 with TRBJ1-5; TRBD1 matches at 7 bases. Germline values: CDR1 SQVTM, CDR2 ANQGSEA. V gave up 0 bases and J gave up 6 bases; unmatched junction bases: 20. The length of the CDR3 is 19 residues. The CDR3 sequence: CSVEDPASAGGIVSQPQHF. DNA of the CDR3: TGCAGCGTTGAAGATCCTGCATCGGCAGGGGGAATCGTCTCTCAGCCCCAGCATTTT.

This chain connects TRBV11-2 to TRBJ2-3, with 10 bases aligning to TRBD2. Trimming removed 2 bases from V and 2 bases from J; junction bases left unmatched: 7. This CDR3 is 17 amino acids long. Germline V lookup: CDR1 SGHAT, CDR2 FQNNGV. As DNA, the CDR3 is TGTGCCAGCAGCTTACGGCCGCTAGCGGGAGACACAGATACGCAGTATTTT. It specifies CASSLRPLAGDTDTQYF.

The CDR3 sequence is CSARDQASIYEQYF. Written as DNA, the CDR3 is TGCAGTGCTAGAGATCAGGCTAGCATCTACGAGCAGTACTTC. The J gene is TRBJ2-7, the V gene TRBV20-1; tentative D call: TRBD2 (5 bases). Deletions cut 0 bases from V and 3 bases from J, with 12 bases between. The CDR3 contains 14 residues. The germline gives CDR1 DFQATT, CDR2 SNEGSKA (reference sequence).

The chain joins TRBV28 to TRBJ2-7; 7 nucleotides line up with TRBD2. The CDR3 extends over 14 amino acids. With 2 bases clipped from V and 2 bases from J, the junction kept 3 bases outside the gene matches. Germline CDR1 MDHEN, CDR2 SYDVKM. DNA of the CDR3: TGTGCCAGCAGTTTAAGCGGGACGACCTACGAGCAGTACTTC. Its protein product is CASSLSGTTYEQYF.

The chain joins TRBV19 to TRBJ2-5; D not resolved. The germline V gene encodes CDR1 LNHDA and CDR2 SQIVND (reference sequence). The CDR3 has 13 residues. V lost 3 bases and J 5 bases, leaving 10 bases between the germline ends. Here the CDR3 reads CASSIIGSETQYF. In DNA form, the CDR3 reads TGTGCCAGTAGTATTATCGGTTCGGAGACCCAGTACTTC.

The J gene is TRBJ1-2, the V gene TRBV14; 10 nucleotides line up with TRBD1. Germline-derived CDR1 and CDR2 are SGHDN and FVKESK. CDR3 length: 13 residues. V lost 5 bases, J lost 4 bases, and 1 base stayed unmatched. CDR3 amino acids: CASSWTGGYGYTF. CDR3 coding DNA: TGTGCCAGCAGCTGGACAGGGGGCTATGGCTACACCTTC.

The J gene is TRBJ1-2, the V gene TRBV27; TRBD1 agrees at 8 bases. There are 15 residues in the CDR3. The junction had 13 bases not matched to a gene; V was cut back by 5 bases and J by 8 bases. The germline CDR1 and CDR2 sequences are MNHEY and SMNVEV (reference sequence). This chain's CDR3 is CASSLQTGALEGYTF. The CDR3 nucleotides are TGTGCCAGCAGTCTCCAGACAGGGGCCTTAGAGGGCTACACCTTC.

This clonotype came up once. V is TRBV9 and J is TRBJ2-5, with D tentatively TRBD1 (6 bases). The V end lost 2 bases, the J end lost 11 bases, and 22 bases lay between the germline ends. Germline values: CDR1 SGDLS, CDR2 YYNGEE. This CDR3 region has 15 residues. CDR3: CASSVVGAETNAQYF. The CDR3 DNA follows: TGTGCCAGCAGCGTTGTGGGGGCCGAAACTAATGCTCAGTACTTC.

The chain uses TRBV27 and TRBJ2-1, with 7 bases fitting TRBD1. This CDR3 comprises 17 residues. CDR1 and CDR2 from the germline V gene are MNHEY and SMNVEV (reference sequence). J gave up 1 base and V 2 bases, and 8 bases lay outside the gene matches. As DNA, the CDR3 is TGTGCCAGCAGTTTAGTGGAACCGGGACAGTCCTACAATGAGCAGTTCTTC. Its protein product is CASSLVEPGQSYNEQFF.

The chain is built from TRBV6-5 and TRBJ2-7; 11 bases fit TRBD2. Germline V gene data show CDR1 as MNHEY and CDR2 as SVGAGI. Trimming cost V 2 bases and J 2 bases; bases outside gene matches: 5. This CDR3 region has 16 residues. Here the CDR3 reads CASSYTTSGAPYEQYF. The CDR3 DNA follows: TGTGCCAGCAGTTACACGACTAGCGGGGCACCCTACGAGCAGTACTTC.

V usage is TRBV9 and J usage is TRBJ1-4; D unresolved. Germline V gene data show CDR1 as SGDLS and CDR2 as YYNGEE. The V and J ends lost 3 bases and 8 bases respectively, with 11 bases between them. CDR3 length equals 13 residues. Here the CDR3 reads CASSAQQGEKLFF. CDR3 bases: TGTGCCAGCAGCGCGCAACAAGGGGAAAAACTGTTTTTT.

The J gene is TRBJ2-1, the V gene TRBV7-2; D perhaps matches TRBD2 (6 bases). The CDR3 sequence is 15 residues long. Per germline, CDR1 SGHTA and CDR2 FQGNSA. Trimming left V 5 bases short and J 7 bases short, with 18 bases between. CDR3 sequence (DNA): TGTGCCAGCAGCCTAGAGGAGAGACTAGGAAATGAGCAGTTCTTC. It translates to CASSLEERLGNEQFF.

This chain connects TRBV27 to TRBJ1-2; D is unclear. The CDR3 consists of 13 residues. CDR1 is MNHEY, CDR2 SMNVEV, per germline (reference sequence). Trimming removed 2 bases at V and 6 bases at J, with 10 bases between. CDR3 nucleotides: TGTGCCAGCAGTTTAACCCAGCTCGATGGCTACACCTTC. Translated: CASSLTQLDGYTF.

V is TRBV24-1 and J is TRBJ2-2, with no clear D. CDR3 length equals 13 residues. Germline-derived CDR1 and CDR2 are KGHDR and SFDVKD. Trimming shortened V by 5 bases and J by 4 bases, and 7 bases separated the two germline ends. For the CDR3, the DNA is TGTGCCACCAGTGCCGTGAGCACCGGGGAGCTGTTTTTT. Its translation: CATSAVSTGELFF.

CDR3 region: CASSHPKTNEKLFF. CDR3 DNA: TGTGCCAGCAGCCATCCGAAGACTAATGAAAAACTGTTTTTT. This chain links TRBV7-9 with TRBJ1-4; D call uncertain. Trimming stripped 5 bases from V and 2 bases from J, with 9 bases between. Germline V CDR1 and CDR2: SEHNR, FQNEAQ (reference sequence). CDR3 length: 14 residues.

This sequence joins TRBV5-4 and TRBJ1-4; 7 bases fit TRBD1. The CDR3 length is 15 residues. Germline V gene sequence: CDR1 SGHNT, CDR2 YYREEE (reference sequence). J was trimmed by 7 bases and V by 4 bases; bases with no gene match: 10. This CDR3 is CASSLPQGGGEKLFF. DNA of the CDR3: TGTGCCAGCAGCCTACCCCAGGGGGGAGGTGAAAAACTGTTTTTT.

This chain joins TRBV28 and TRBJ1-1; 9 bases line up with TRBD1. From germline, CDR1 is MDHEN and CDR2 SYDVKM. The J segment lost 7 bases and the V segment lost 6 bases, leaving 6 bases of the junction unmatched. This CDR3 has 13 amino acids. This CDR3 reads CASSNRGQVEAFF. CDR3 nucleotide sequence: TGTGCCAGCAGCAACAGGGGGCAGGTTGAAGCTTTCTTT.